One and the same sample provided the 4 T cell receptor beta chains below, sequenced in a study of control samples from healthy donors and cancer patients. This table comes from immunoSEQ multiplex PCR, and its TCRdb copy is limited to in-frame clones, with some not included. The data show some 190,000 clones, roughly nine tenths seen once. Sequenced input: blood. These receptors all come from a young man in good health.

Only one count was recorded for this clone. The chain uses TRBV6-5 and TRBJ2-7; 8 nucleotides align to TRBD1. This CDR3 comprises 15 residues. With 6 bases clipped from V and 1 base from J, the junction kept 8 bases outside the gene matches. Germline V lookup: CDR1 MNHEY, CDR2 SVGAGI. Here the CDR3 DNA reads TGTGCCAGCAGGCCAGACAGGGGAGTGTCCTACGAGCAGTACTTC. Its protein is CASRPDRGVSYEQYF.

This chain uses TRBV3-1 (or the pseudogene TRBV3-2) with TRBJ2-5; D unclear. Trimming took 0 bases from V and 5 from J, leaving 4 bases between them. Germline V lookup: CDR1 LGHDT, CDR2 YNNKEL (reference sequence). This CDR3 is built from 12 residues. The CDR3 protein is CASSQERETQYF. The CDR3 nucleotides read TGTGCCAGCAGCCAAGAGCGGGAGACCCAGTACTTC.

The gene calls are TRBV5-1 and TRBJ1-4, with TRBD1 identical over 7 bases. V was pared by 4 bases and J by 2 bases, with 8 bases of the junction left unmatched. Germline V gene lookup returns CDR1 SGHRS and CDR2 YFSETQ. This CDR3 is built from 16 residues. CDR3 in amino acids: CASSPRPGQTNEKLFF. DNA for the CDR3: TGCGCCAGCAGCCCCCGTCCGGGACAGACTAATGAAAAACTGTTTTTT.

This chain joins TRBV7-9 and TRBJ2-7, with D possibly matching TRBD2 (6 bases). Germline V gene lookup returns CDR1 SEHNR and CDR2 FQNEAQ (reference sequence). V lost 3 bases to trimming and J lost 4 bases, with 13 bases between them. The CDR3 consists of 14 residues. This chain's CDR3 is CASSFISGWYEQYF. The CDR3 DNA sequence: TGTGCCAGCAGCTTTATTAGCGGATGGTACGAGCAGTACTTC.